These 32 T cell receptor beta chains were all obtained from the same sample, sequenced in a study of T-cell reconstitution after alpha-beta-depleted transplantation in children. Construction of the TCRbeta library involved unique molecular identifiers. Via MiXCR, TCRdb re-called the PCR reads, giving one row per CDR3 protein. The table records 450,000 to 700,000 distinct CDR3 sequences, roughly 30% of them present only once. The sequences come from PBMCs, collected before TCRalphabeta/CD19-depleted stem cell transplant. These TCRs come from a boy in the first two years of life with Wiskott-Aldrich syndrome, due to receive a stem cell transplant.

This clonotype was detected a few times. The rearrangement joins TRBV28 to TRBJ2-7; the D is unclear. Germline V gives CDR1 MDHEN, CDR2 SYDVKM. This CDR3 is 15 amino acids long. V was shortened by 1 base and J by 2 bases, with 12 bases between the two germline ends. CDR3 coding DNA: TGTGCCAGCAGTTTATCTTCAGTGATGCCCTACGAGCAGTACTTC. This sequence encodes CASSLSSVMPYEQYF. Using reference TRBV28 and TRBJ2-7 for the parts outside the CDR3, the full variable domain is DVKVTQSSRYLVKRTGEKVFLECVQDMDHENMFWYRQDPGLGLRLIYFSYDVKMKEKGDIPEGYSVSREKKERFSLILESASTNQTSMYLCASSLSSVMPYEQYFGPGTRLTVT.

The genes are TRBV2 and TRBJ2-1, with D maybe TRBD2 (6 bases). Trimming cost V 4 bases and J 2 bases, with 12 bases left between them. The CDR3 contains 15 residues. Germline lookup yields CDR1 SNHLY and CDR2 FYNNEI. The CDR3 region has the DNA TGTGCCAGCAGTGTGGGGGGAGAGGCCTACAATGAGCAGTTCTTC. Translated: CASSVGGEAYNEQFF.

This CDR3 reads CASSGTGISGELFF. The CDR3 DNA reads TGCGCCAGCAGTGGGACAGGGATTTCCGGGGAGCTGTTTTTT. The chain recombines TRBV10-1 with TRBJ2-2; 8 nucleotides match TRBD1. Germline values: CDR1 WNHNN, CDR2 SYGVQD (reference sequence). This CDR3 has 14 amino acids. The junction had 4 bases not matched to a gene; V was cut back by 4 bases and J by 6 bases.

This chain uses TRBV10-2 with TRBJ1-5; D gene unclear. The CDR3 loop spans 13 amino acids. Germline lookup yields CDR1 WSHSY and CDR2 SAAADI. Deletions cut 2 bases from V and 5 bases from J, with 7 bases between. CDR3 sequence reads: CASSEGRDQPQHF. The CDR3 region has the DNA TGCGCCAGCAGTGAGGGCCGGGATCAGCCCCAGCATTTT.

V gene TRBV6-1 combines with J gene TRBJ2-7; either TRBD1 or TRBD2 may fit D (6 bases each). The V end lost 8 bases, the J end lost 3 bases, and 20 bases lay between the germline ends. Germline assignment: CDR1 MNHNS and CDR2 SASEGT. The CDR3 covers 15 residues. The DNA of the CDR3 is TGTGCCAGCCTCGATAGGGGGGAGTTGAGCTACGAGCAGTACTTC. It translates to CASLDRGELSYEQYF.

The V gene is TRBV5-1, the J gene TRBJ1-4; TRBD1 aligns across 7 bases. The CDR3 sequence is 15 residues long. After removal of 1 base from V and 5 bases from J, the junction contained 5 bases not matched to a gene. CDR1 is SGHRS, CDR2 YFSETQ, per germline. The CDR3 DNA follows: TGCGCCAGCAGCTTGAGGGACAGTGACAATGAAAAACTGTTTTTT. It encodes CASSLRDSDNEKLFF.

This chain links TRBV5-5 with TRBJ2-3; TRBD2 matches at 12 bases. The V gene end was trimmed by 4 bases and the J gene end by 2 bases; junction bases not matched to a gene: 2. The CDR3 runs 15 residues. CDR1 is SGHKS and CDR2 is YYEKEE in the germline V gene (reference sequence). CDR3 sequence: CASSPSGRATDTQYF. The CDR3 DNA reads TGTGCCAGCAGCCCTAGCGGGAGGGCCACAGATACGCAGTATTTT. Full variable domain (missing parts from reference TRBV5-5 and TRBJ2-3): DAGVTQSPTHLIKTRGQQVTLRCSPISGHKSVSWYQQVLGQGPQFIFQYYEKEERGRGNFPDRFSARQFPNYSSELNVNALLLGDSALYLCASSPSGRATDTQYFGPGTRLTVL.

The chain carries TRBV20-1 and TRBJ2-3; D might be TRBD2 (5 bases). The CDR3 runs to 15 residues. Between the trimmed V and J ends, which lost 6 bases and 2 bases, there was a span of 18 bases. Germline V gene data show CDR1 as DFQATT and CDR2 as SNEGSKA (reference sequence). This CDR3 is CSAADPHTNTDTQYF. The CDR3 nucleotides read TGCAGTGCAGCGGACCCACACACGAACACAGATACGCAGTATTTT.

This clonotype was recorded many times. Its ends do not fully match the called genes, so a read error is possible. The chain employs TRBV5-1 and TRBJ1-4; the D is unclear. The CDR3 totals 14 residues. CDR1 and CDR2 from the germline V gene are SGHRS and YFSETQ. Here the CDR3 DNA reads TGTGCCAGCAGCTTGACGGGCGCGAATGAAAAACTGTTTTTT. This gives the protein CASSLTGANEKLFF.

This clonotype turned up a few times. The rearrangement links TRBV20-1 to TRBJ2-1; TRBD1 might be the D (6 bases). V was pared by 7 bases and J by 2 bases, with 12 bases between. The CDR3 is made up of 13 amino acids. The germline gives CDR1 DFQATT, CDR2 SNEGSKA (reference sequence). The CDR3 DNA reads TGCAGTGGGAACCGACAGGCCTACAATGAGCAGTTCTTC. Translating it yields CSGNRQAYNEQFF.

The rearrangement joins TRBV5-1 to TRBJ2-5, with TRBD2 identical over 7 bases. The V segment lost 3 bases and the J segment 2 bases; nucleotides outside the gene matches: 4. Germline V gene lookup returns CDR1 SGHRS and CDR2 YFSETQ. The CDR3 extends over 14 amino acids. The CDR3 reads CASSSSGNQETQYF. CDR3 nucleotide sequence: TGCGCCAGCAGCTCTAGCGGCAATCAAGAGACCCAGTACTTC.

This clonotype occurred many times. The V and J genes are TRBV3-1 and TRBJ1-1; D not resolved. The ends were cut back, 8 bases at V and 4 bases at J, with 11 bases in the middle. The CDR3 consists of 12 residues. The V gene's germline CDR1 is LGHDT and CDR2 YNNKEL (reference sequence). The CDR3 nucleotides read TGTGCCAGCGACACGGGCGGCACTGAAGCTTTCTTT. This codes for CASDTGGTEAFF. The full variable domain, completed using reference TRBV3-1 and TRBJ1-1, is DTAVSQTPKYLVTQMGNDKSIKCEQNLGHDTMYWYKQDSKKFLKIMFSYNNKELIINETVPNRFSPKSPDKAHLNLHINSLELGDSAVYFCASDTGGTEAFFGQGTRLTVV.

This clonotype was detected only a few times. The genes are TRBV7-8 and TRBJ2-3; 10 bases align to TRBD2. Per germline, CDR1 SGHVS and CDR2 FQNEAQ. V dropped 5 bases and J dropped 0; count of bases not matched to a gene: 2. The CDR3 has 15 residues. The CDR3 region is CASSGLADSTDTQYF. CDR3 DNA: TGTGCCAGCAGCGGACTAGCGGATAGCACAGATACGCAGTATTTT. Full variable domain (missing parts from reference TRBV7-8 and TRBJ2-3): GAGVSQSPRYKVAKRGQDVALRCDPISGHVSLFWYQQALGQGPEFLTYFQNEAQLDKSGLPSDRFFAERPEGSVSTLKIQRTQQEDSAVYLCASSGLADSTDTQYFGPGTRLTVL.

The V gene is TRBV14, the J gene TRBJ1-1, with D uncertain. V lost 4 bases to trimming and J lost 6 bases, with 18 bases between them. The germline gives CDR1 SGHDN, CDR2 FVKESK. The CDR3 is 15 residues long. This CDR3 reads CASSRISTGSPEAFF. As DNA, the CDR3 is TGTGCCAGCAGCCGAATATCGACGGGGAGCCCTGAAGCTTTCTTT.

This clonotype was seen only a few times. V usage is TRBV5-6 and J usage is TRBJ2-1; TRBD2 aligns across 9 bases. The CDR3 has 17 amino acids. With V trimmed by 2 bases and J by 3 bases, 9 bases remained unmatched. Germline CDR1 reads SGHDT; CDR2 reads YYEEEE. In DNA, the CDR3 is TGTGCCAGCAGCTTCTTAATTAGCGGGAGCGTCTACAATGAGCAGTTCTTC. Translation: CASSFLISGSVYNEQFF.

This clonotype was counted a few times. The gene calls are TRBV20-1 and TRBJ2-1; TRBD2 agrees at 14 bases. The CDR3 length is 15 residues. Germline trimming cut 6 bases from V and 5 bases from J; bases unmatched to any gene: 6. Germline values: CDR1 DFQATT, CDR2 SNEGSKA (reference sequence). The CDR3 DNA sequence: TGCAGTGCGGGGACTAGCGGGAGAAAAAACAATGAGCAGTTCTTC. Its protein product is CSAGTSGRKNNEQFF.

CDR3 amino acids: CSVKTGDTQYF. As DNA, the CDR3 is TGCAGCGTCAAGACCGGGGATACGCAGTATTTT. This rearrangement joins TRBV29-1 to TRBJ2-3; D unresolved. The CDR3 length is 11 residues. The V gene's germline CDR1 is SQVTM and CDR2 ANQGSEA. Trimming took off 6 bases at V and 6 bases at J, with 10 bases between the two ends.

The J gene is TRBJ2-1, the V gene TRBV21-1. TRBV21-1 corresponds to a pseudogene. The CDR3 has 16 amino acids. CDR3 coding DNA: TGTGCCAGCAGCAAAGGTGACAAGAGCTCCTACAATGAGCAGTTCTTC. Translating it yields CASSKGDKSSYNEQFF.

This clonotype was seen more than once but under ten times. CDR3 residues: CASSGTGYRAKRNEQFF. CDR3 nucleotide sequence: TGTGCCAGTAGTGGTACAGGGTATAGGGCGAAACGCAATGAGCAGTTCTTC. The chain combines TRBV19 with TRBJ2-1, with a weak D call TRBD1 (6 bases). The germline V and J ends were trimmed by 5 bases and 6 bases, with 23 bases remaining between them. CDR1 and CDR2 from the germline V gene are LNHDA and SQIVND (reference sequence). This CDR3 region has 17 residues.

V usage is TRBV7-8 and J usage is TRBJ2-7; no firm D call. Trimming stripped 5 bases from V and 3 bases from J, with 14 bases between. Germline loops: CDR1 SGHVS, CDR2 FQNEAQ. The CDR3 sequence is 14 residues long. The CDR3: CASSPPAGVYEQYF. In DNA, the CDR3 is TGTGCCAGCAGCCCCCCGGCTGGGGTCTACGAGCAGTACTTC.

The chain joins TRBV4-1 to TRBJ2-1; 16 bases line up with TRBD2. This CDR3 is 21 amino acids long. CDR1 and CDR2 (germline): MGHRA, YSYEKL. V was clipped by 0 bases and J by 8 bases; unmatched bases: 16. The CDR3 region is CASSQDGTGAGTSGRAYEQFF. The CDR3 bases are TGCGCCAGCAGCCAAGATGGGACAGGGGCTGGGACTAGCGGGAGGGCCTATGAGCAGTTCTTC.

This clonotype occurred a few times. The genes are TRBV7-8 and TRBJ2-5; weak D call: TRBD2 (5 bases). The CDR3 is made up of 14 amino acids. The germline gives CDR1 SGHVS, CDR2 FQNEAQ. Trimming removed 8 bases at V and 4 bases at J, with 17 bases between. The CDR3 DNA reads TGTGCCAGCCGGAACACAGCGGAGAGAGAGACCCAGTACTTC. Protein product: CASRNTAERETQYF.

The V gene is TRBV28, the J gene TRBJ2-7, with 7 positions matching TRBD2. The germline V gene has CDR1 MDHEN and CDR2 SYDVKM. The CDR3 runs 15 residues. The ends lost 2 bases at V and 6 bases at J; junction bases unmatched: 10. CDR3 in amino acids: CASSLASGLLGEQYF. CDR3 coding DNA: TGTGCCAGCAGTTTAGCTAGCGGTCTCCTCGGCGAGCAGTACTTC.

The table lists this clonotype with a few counts. V usage is TRBV28 and J usage is TRBJ2-7; TRBD1 aligns across 7 bases. J was trimmed by 3 bases and V by 4 bases; bases with no gene match: 3. Germline V CDR1 and CDR2: MDHEN, SYDVKM. This CDR3 is built from 13 residues. The CDR3 loop is CASSSTGLYEQYF. In DNA, the CDR3 is TGTGCCAGCAGTTCGACAGGGCTCTACGAGCAGTACTTC. Full variable domain (remainder filled in from reference TRBV28 and TRBJ2-7): DVKVTQSSRYLVKRTGEKVFLECVQDMDHENMFWYRQDPGLGLRLIYFSYDVKMKEKGDIPEGYSVSREKKERFSLILESASTNQTSMYLCASSSTGLYEQYFGPGTRLTVT.

This clonotype appeared a few times. The CDR3 nucleotides are TGCAGTGCTGCTAGACTAGCGGGAAACAATGAGCAGTTCTTC. Protein: CSAARLAGNNEQFF. The chain recombines TRBV20-1 with TRBJ2-1; 11 bases fit TRBD2. This CDR3 is built from 14 residues. J was trimmed by 5 bases and V by 5 bases; bases with no gene match: 5. Germline V CDR1 and CDR2: DFQATT, SNEGSKA (reference sequence).

The CDR3 nucleotides are TGTGCCAGCAGCCGAAGGACTAGCGGATCCACAGATACGCAGTATTTT. This codes for CASSRRTSGSTDTQYF. V gene TRBV6-1 combines with J gene TRBJ2-3; TRBD2 aligns across 10 bases. Germline V gene data show CDR1 as MNHNS and CDR2 as SASEGT. Losses at the gene ends were 6 bases for V and 2 bases for J; bases not matched to a gene: 8. The CDR3 contains 16 residues.

This clonotype appeared a single time. The chain links TRBV20-1 to TRBJ2-7; 7 bases match TRBD2. Germline CDR1 reads DFQATT; CDR2 reads SNEGSKA (reference sequence). J lost 3 bases, V lost 3 bases, and 5 bases had no gene match. The CDR3 runs to 13 residues. The CDR3 loop reads CSASVWEGYEQYF. CDR3 nucleotide sequence: TGCAGTGCTAGTGTGTGGGAGGGCTACGAGCAGTACTTC.

This chain joins TRBV10-3 and TRBJ2-1; TRBD2 matches at 12 bases. Germline CDR1 is ENHRY and CDR2 is SYGVKD. V shed 3 bases, J shed 2 bases, and the junction held 8 bases outside the gene matches. CDR3 size: 18 residues. CDR3 region: CAISDGLAGGIPYNEQFF. The CDR3 DNA reads as TGTGCCATCAGTGACGGCCTAGCGGGAGGGATACCCTACAATGAGCAGTTCTTC.

The chain uses TRBV6-2 or TRBV6-3 and TRBJ2-1, with D possibly being TRBD1 (5 bases). Trimming took off 7 bases at V and 4 bases at J, with 20 bases between the two ends. Germline lookup yields CDR1 MNHEY and CDR2 SVGEGT. The CDR3 totals 16 residues. The CDR3, as DNA: TGTGCCAGCATGGGGCGAGTAAAGACCCGTTACAATGAGCAGTTCTTC. Its translation: CASMGRVKTRYNEQFF.

This clonotype turned up a few times. The genes are TRBV20-1 and TRBJ1-6; D unresolved. Germline V CDR1 and CDR2: DFQATT, SNEGSKA (reference sequence). V dropped 0 bases and J dropped 0 bases, with 15 bases sitting between them. This CDR3 comprises 18 residues. CDR3 amino acids: CSARDRRLWNSYNSPLHF. CDR3 bases: TGCAGTGCTAGAGATCGCAGGCTGTGGAACTCCTATAATTCACCCCTCCACTTT.

This clonotype was seen a few times. The rearrangement links TRBV27 to TRBJ2-7, with D unresolved. Germline V gives CDR1 MNHEY, CDR2 SMNVEV (reference sequence). The CDR3 spans 13 residues. V was shortened by 3 bases and J by 4 bases, with 10 bases between the two germline ends. The DNA of the CDR3 is TGTGCCAGCAGTTTGGGCTATTCATACGAGCAGTACTTC. Protein sequence: CASSLGYSYEQYF.

This chain links TRBV20-1 with TRBJ2-1; D remains ambiguous. Germline loops: CDR1 DFQATT, CDR2 SNEGSKA (reference sequence). The CDR3 is 11 amino acids. Trimming took 1 base from V and 8 from J, leaving 6 bases between them. CDR3 sequence: CSARGLDEQFF. In DNA, the CDR3 is TGCAGTGCTAGAGGGCTCGATGAGCAGTTCTTC.